This T cell receptor beta chain is from a study of blood T cell repertoires in COVID-19. Study-wide background: Specimens from acute and convalescent COVID-19 originated in the United States, Italy and Spain.

In germline, CDR1 is LNHNV, CDR2 YYDKDF (reference sequence). This CDR3 is 19 amino acids long. The ends lost 5 bases at V and 2 bases at J; junction bases unmatched: 13. The assay was immunoSEQ multiplex PCR, and TCRdb's table has in-frame clones only and misses some. The table includes some 45,000 clones, 93% detected once. Seattle patients were enrolled while actively infected and followed longitudinally. This clonotype was obtained from a man aged 55 to 70 with COVID-19, enrolled during active disease. Sequencing used peripheral blood. This rearrangement joins TRBV15 to TRBJ2-6, with 9 bases that match TRBD1. Written as DNA, the CDR3 is TGTGCCACCAGCCGATTAATGCAAACAGGGGGCGCTGGGGCCAACGTCCTGACTTTC. Translation gives CATSRLMQTGGAGANVLTF.